Included here is one T cell receptor (beta chain) sequence, with context. The antigen this receptor binds is unknown. Base-call qualities are not available, and no considerably larger clone is one nucleotide away. These data come from a study of beta chain features in type 1 diabetes (dated by TCRdb to the late 2010s). Looking at the study overall: Patients and healthy donors did not differ in mean age, gender distribution, total cell number or subset yield. The study compared TCRB repertoires of sorted circulating CD4+ T cell subsets between recently diagnosed type 1 diabetes patients and matched healthy donors. Regulatory and stem cell-like memory subsets were isolated from only 8 patients and roughly eight healthy donors, whereas naive and central memory subsets came from all 30 or so donors. A total of about 99,000,000 sorted cells were examined across all samples, and RNA yield correlated strongly with the number of cells per subset. The paper as a whole reports these results and caveats: Naive, central memory and regulatory TCRB repertoires appeared more similar among patients than among healthy donors. At VDJ recombination sites, patients with type 1 diabetes made fewer insertions and deleted more nucleotides, a pattern implying thymic rearrangement abnormalities. PCR may preferentially amplify shorter templates, but because patient and control samples were amplified and corrected together, any resulting skew would affect both groups equally. Because cDNA was sequenced instead of genomic DNA, activated cells with high expression could be over-represented, although the groups did not differ in activation or CD3 levels. A moderate but significant shortening of TCRB CDR3 length was observed in type 1 diabetes patients in all four CD4+ subsets. Because the HLA sub-analyses included only small numbers of individuals, any influence of HLA type on TCRB rearrangement was left unresolved.

Taken from the germline V gene, the CDR1 and CDR2 loops are SGHDT and YYEEEE. V loses 0 bases at its end and J loses 7 bases; junction bases beyond the gene matches: 3. Measured from the cysteine to the phenylalanine, the CDR3 is 13 residues long. The kept DNA is CDR3 alone, 39 bases in frame from the first base. The entire isolated RNA was reverse transcribed using the High Capacity cDNA Reverse Transcription Kit, and thus expressed TCRB transcripts were sequenced. Deep immunoSEQ sequencing was applied to naive, central memory and regulatory T cell samples, giving an average of about 3.57 million total reads per sample. After sorted cells were lysed in RLT buffer, RNA was extracted with DNase-treated RNeasy Micro or Mini kits, with the choice depending on cell number. Each cell subset was processed on its own to prevent cross-contamination, while patient and healthy donor samples were processed together. TCRB sequences were amplified from cDNA with the immunoSEQ multiplex PCR, producing 87-bp fragments spanning the CDR3 region. Sequencing of the amplicons was performed on the Illumina HiSeq platform. Turning to the authors' computational methods: PCR bias was corrected computationally using synthetic template baselines, and reads within Hamming distance 2 were collapsed, with unmergeable singletons discarded. Reads were aligned against IMGT to assign V, D and J genes, CDR3 length and insertions or deletions at six rearrangement sites. Within each subset, clonotype counts were normalized to sorted cell number, after which true diversity and Gini coefficients were computed with the tcR R package. The overlap coefficient, calculated on TCRB nucleotide sequences, was used to quantify repertoire sharing. Out-of-frame TCRB sequences from naive cells were analyzed as a proxy for the pre-selection repertoire. Held by TCRdb, this immuneACCESS table contains in-frame sequences only and omits some clones. Under half of the omission traces to an unresolved V gene where checked; the cause of the rest is unknown. The V and J calls and the clone size are those of that table, but D and trimming were determined from the DNA. The sample table records almost 350,000 clones; around 20% of these occur just once. The biggest ten clones account for about 0.044% of the sample.

From each donor, a single peripheral blood sample of about 120 mL on average was drawn into heparinised tubes. Naive, central memory, regulatory and stem cell-like memory CD4+ T cells were sorted on a BD FACSAria II using a panel including CD45RO, CCR7, CD25, CD127, CD95 and CD27. Every sorted population had a purity above 98%. Right away, PBMCs were isolated by Lymphoprep density gradient centrifugation and were stained directly, with no culture step. Samples were stained and sorted in pairs, with one healthy donor and one patient per experiment, so that batch effects were minimized. The sequenced material came from naive CD4+ T cells from blood. Explained via the paper, the cell subset or site label denotes: true naive CD4+ T cells. Recombination connected TRBV5-6 to TRBJ1-2; 7 bases in the junction line up with TRBD1. This sequence was found in a woman between 18 and 29 years old in good health. CDR3 region: CASSLEQGFGYTF. The bases read TGTGCCAGCAGCTTGGAACAGGGGTTTGGCTACACCTTC.